One and the same sample provided the 31 T cell receptor beta chains below, sequenced in a study of blood T cell repertoires in COVID-19. The repertoire was sequenced with immunoSEQ multiplex PCR; TCRdb's copy has only in-frame clones and lacks some. The repertoire has roughly 200,000 clones, 86% of them found once; the top ten carry over 7.5%. Source material: PBMCs or T cells enriched from blood (not recorded which). The receptors here all came from a woman aged 30 to 39 who had recovered from COVID-19.

The chain employs TRBV19 and TRBJ2-2, with 7 bases lining up with TRBD1. The CDR3 contains 12 residues. Trimming cost V 5 bases and J 6 bases; bases outside gene matches: 0. Germline V gene data show CDR1 as LNHDA and CDR2 as SQIVND (reference sequence). The CDR3 nucleotides read TGTGCCAGTAGTGGACAGGCCGGGGAGCTGTTTTTT. Protein sequence: CASSGQAGELFF. The full variable domain, in which reference TRBV19 and TRBJ2-2 provide the parts outside the CDR3, is DGGITQSPKYLFRKEGQNVTLSCEQNLNHDAMYWYRQDPGQGLRLIYYSQIVNDFQKGDIAEGYSVSREKKESFPLTVTSAQKNPTAFYLCASSGQAGELFFGEGSRLTVL.

The rearrangement uses TRBV7-9 and TRBJ2-1; TRBD1 agrees at 7 bases. Per the germline V gene, CDR1 is SEHNR and CDR2 is FQNEAQ (reference sequence). The CDR3 has 17 residues. Germline trimming cut 5 bases from V and 0 bases from J; bases unmatched to any gene: 10. CDR3 sequence (DNA): TGTGCCAGCAGCCGGACAGGCCCCGTAAGCTCCTACAATGAGCAGTTCTTC. This codes for CASSRTGPVSSYNEQFF.

The J gene is TRBJ1-2, the V gene TRBV18, with D possibly matching TRBD1 (5 bases). Germline V lookup: CDR1 KGHSH, CDR2 LQKENI. Trimming took 4 bases from V and 6 from J, leaving 12 bases between them. This CDR3 has 13 amino acids. The CDR3, as DNA: TGTGCCAGCTCACAAACAGGTCCCGATGGCTACACCTTC. It codes for CASSQTGPDGYTF.

The chain has TRBV5-4 and TRBJ2-5; 7 bases match TRBD1. The CDR3 has 14 amino acids. Germline CDR1 and CDR2: SGHNT and YYREEE (reference sequence). V lost 4 bases, J lost 2 bases, and 5 bases stayed unmatched. CDR3 protein: CASSRQGEQETQYF. For the CDR3, the DNA is TGTGCCAGCAGCCGCCAGGGGGAACAAGAGACCCAGTACTTC.

This clone was recorded once. The CDR3, as DNA: TGTGCCAGCAGCCCTAGGTACAGGGGGGCCGTCCTTTACGAGCAGTACTTC. Protein sequence: CASSPRYRGAVLYEQYF. The rearrangement uses TRBV14 and TRBJ2-7; the match to TRBD1 covers 8 bases. Germline-derived CDR1 and CDR2 are SGHDN and FVKESK. This CDR3 has 17 residues. With V trimmed by 4 bases and J by 4 bases, 15 bases remained unmatched.

The rearrangement uses TRBV19 and TRBJ2-1, with D tentatively TRBD2 (6 bases). Trimming took 5 bases from V and 0 from J, leaving 14 bases between them. The CDR3 is 16 residues long. CDR1 and CDR2 (germline): LNHDA, SQIVND (reference sequence). The CDR3 region has the DNA TGTGCCAGTAGTCCCGAGGGCGGGATCTCCTACAATGAGCAGTTCTTC. The encoded protein is CASSPEGGISYNEQFF. Filled out from reference TRBV19 and TRBJ2-1, the complete variable domain reads DGGITQSPKYLFRKEGQNVTLSCEQNLNHDAMYWYRQDPGQGLRLIYYSQIVNDFQKGDIAEGYSVSREKKESFPLTVTSAQKNPTAFYLCASSPEGGISYNEQFFGPGTRLTVL.

This sequence joins TRBV6-2 or TRBV6-3 and TRBJ2-7, with 10 bases identical to TRBD1. V lost 5 bases to trimming and J lost 4 bases; unmatched junction nucleotides: 14. The length of the CDR3 is 17 residues. Germline V gene data show CDR1 as MNHEY and CDR2 as SVGEGT. The CDR3: CASSPIKPRDRGYEQYF. Here the CDR3 DNA reads TGTGCCAGCAGTCCCATAAAACCGCGGGACAGGGGATACGAGCAGTACTTC.

The DNA of the CDR3 is TGTGCCAGCACCGTCCGTATGGGGGGAGGCGAGACCCAGTACTTC. It codes for CASTVRMGGGETQYF. V gene TRBV27 combines with J gene TRBJ2-5; D is possibly TRBD2 (6 bases). This CDR3 region has 15 residues. CDR1 and CDR2 from the germline V gene are MNHEY and SMNVEV (reference sequence). The V and J ends lost 7 bases and 5 bases respectively, with 20 bases between them.

The V gene is TRBV19, the J gene TRBJ2-7; 7 nucleotides line up with TRBD1. This CDR3 is 15 amino acids long. Germline CDR1 and CDR2: LNHDA and SQIVND (reference sequence). The trim removed 5 bases at V and 1 base at J, leaving 8 bases unmatched. The CDR3 region is CASSETGTASYEQYF. The DNA of the CDR3 is TGTGCCAGTAGTGAAACCGGGACAGCTTCCTACGAGCAGTACTTC.

V usage is TRBV21-1 and J usage is TRBJ2-1; TRBD2 was called by the table and not checked on the DNA. TRBV21-1 is assigned pseudogene status. The CDR3 contains 16 residues. Written as DNA, the CDR3 is TGTGCCAGCAGCAAAGTGGGTAGCGGGAAGAACAATGAGCAGTTCTTC. Amino acid sequence: CASSKVGSGKNNEQFF.

Written as DNA, the CDR3 is TGTGCCAGCAGTCGGGAACAGATTTCACCCCTCCACTTT. Encoded protein: CASSREQISPLHF. The chain carries TRBV6-2 or TRBV6-3 and TRBJ1-6; D gene unclear. The CDR3 totals 13 residues. Looked up from germline, CDR1 is MNHEY and CDR2 is SVGEGT. The V and J ends lost 5 bases and 9 bases respectively, with 11 bases between them.

The CDR3 nucleotides are TGTGCCAGTAGTATAACCCTACAGGGACGTAATGAAAAACTGTTTTTT. Translation: CASSITLQGRNEKLFF. This chain joins TRBV19 and TRBJ1-4; the D gene is possibly TRBD1 (6 bases). This CDR3 is built from 16 residues. V lost 2 bases, J lost 4 bases, and 14 bases lay in between. Germline assignment: CDR1 LNHDA and CDR2 SQIVND (reference sequence).

The J gene is TRBJ1-5, the V gene TRBV11-2; TRBD1 is a possible D gene (5 bases). Germline lookup yields CDR1 SGHAT and CDR2 FQNNGV. The V end lost 5 bases, the J end lost 3 bases, and 11 bases lay between the germline ends. This CDR3 contains 14 residues. The CDR3 coding sequence is TGTGCCAGCAGCAGGACACGTTCCAATCAGCCCCAGCATTTT. Protein product: CASSRTRSNQPQHF.

V is TRBV5-1 and J is TRBJ2-7, with 8 bases aligning to TRBD2. This CDR3 is built from 15 residues. Germline V lookup: CDR1 SGHRS, CDR2 YFSETQ. V lost 4 bases, J lost 0 bases, and 6 bases stayed unmatched. This CDR3 is CASSVLAGASYEQYF. CDR3 bases: TGCGCCAGCAGCGTCCTAGCGGGCGCCTCCTACGAGCAGTACTTC.

The chain is built from TRBV5-8 and TRBJ2-4, with unresolved D. CDR3 size: 15 residues. Germline assignment: CDR1 SGHTS and CDR2 YDEGEE. Trimming shortened V by 0 bases and J by 0 bases, and 7 bases separated the two germline ends. The CDR3 bases are TGTGCCAGCAGCTTGGGTCAGGTAGCCAAAAACATTCAGTACTTC. Translated, it gives CASSLGQVAKNIQYF. The full variable domain, its missing parts supplied by reference TRBV5-8 and TRBJ2-4, is EAGVTQSPTHLIKTRGQQATLRCSPISGHTSVYWYQQALGLGLQFLLWYDEGEERNRGNFPPRFSGRQFPNYSSELNVNALELEDSALYLCASSLGQVAKNIQYFGAGTRLSVL.

The chain couples TRBV3-1 (or the pseudogene TRBV3-2) to TRBJ2-7; TRBD2 aligns across 13 bases. V trimming: 4 bases; J trimming: 4 bases; junction bases outside the gene matches: 7. CDR3 size: 16 residues. The germline gives CDR1 LGHDT, CDR2 YNNKEL (reference sequence). CDR3 bases: TGTGCCAGCAGCCCCACCCGGACTAGCGGGAGTTACGAGCAGTACTTC. Translation gives CASSPTRTSGSYEQYF.

The chain recombines TRBV10-1 with TRBJ2-2; 10 nucleotides agree with TRBD2. Germline CDR1 reads WNHNN; CDR2 reads SYGVQD (reference sequence). Trimming cost V 5 bases and J 3 bases; bases outside gene matches: 6. The CDR3 length is 16 residues. CDR3 protein: CASSQSGREDTGELFF. The CDR3 nucleotides are TGCGCCAGCAGTCAAAGCGGGAGGGAGGACACCGGGGAGCTGTTTTTT.

The V and J genes are TRBV19 and TRBJ2-5; a weak D match, TRBD1 (6 bases). Germline V CDR1 and CDR2: LNHDA, SQIVND (reference sequence). The CDR3 loop spans 14 amino acids. V shed 6 bases and J shed 2 bases, with 13 bases lying between them. CDR3 amino acids: CASSGPGQQETQYF. CDR3 DNA sequence: TGTGCCAGTAGCGGACCGGGACAACAAGAGACCCAGTACTTC. Based on the CDR3 plus reference TRBV19 and TRBJ2-5, the full variable domain is DGGITQSPKYLFRKEGQNVTLSCEQNLNHDAMYWYRQDPGQGLRLIYYSQIVNDFQKGDIAEGYSVSREKKESFPLTVTSAQKNPTAFYLCASSGPGQQETQYFGPGTRLLVL.

There are many counts of this clone. The chain has TRBV6-2 or TRBV6-3 and TRBJ2-7, with D perhaps matching TRBD2 (5 bases). Trimming pared 5 bases from V and 4 bases from J, leaving 9 bases between. Germline loops: CDR1 MNHEY, CDR2 SVGEGT. This CDR3 comprises 12 residues. CDR3 sequence (DNA): TGTGCCAGCAGTCCGGACTGGTACGAGCAGTACTTC. Translated, it gives CASSPDWYEQYF.

This chain uses TRBV5-6 with TRBJ1-2; D unresolved. V dropped 0 bases and J dropped 0 bases, with 9 bases sitting between them. CDR3 length equals 15 residues. Germline V gene data show CDR1 as SGHDT and CDR2 as YYEEEE. The CDR3 bases are TGTGCCAGCAGCTTGGGGCAGATCCCTAACTATGGCTACACCTTC. Amino acids: CASSLGQIPNYGYTF.

The gene calls are TRBV7-3 and TRBJ2-3; D remains ambiguous. Germline V lookup: CDR1 SGHTA, CDR2 FQGTGA. V was pared by 0 bases and J by 5 bases, with 6 bases between. The CDR3 is 13 amino acids. The CDR3 loop is CASSLTVRDTQYF. In DNA form, the CDR3 reads TGTGCCAGCAGCTTAACGGTGAGAGATACGCAGTATTTT.

This chain joins TRBV2 and TRBJ1-4; the match to TRBD1 covers 11 bases. Looked up from germline, CDR1 is SNHLY and CDR2 is FYNNEI. This CDR3 has 14 amino acids. V lost 6 bases, J lost 11 bases, and 8 bases stayed unmatched. DNA of the CDR3: TGTGCCAGCAGCACCGGGACAGGGGGGGAGAAACTGTTTTTT. Its protein product is CASSTGTGGEKLFF.

This chain links TRBV7-9 with TRBJ1-1; 7 bases fit TRBD1. The CDR3 totals 12 residues. Germline V gene sequence: CDR1 SEHNR, CDR2 FQNEAQ (reference sequence). V shed 6 bases, J shed 10 bases, and the junction held 8 bases outside the gene matches. This chain's CDR3 is CASSLTGEGAFF. Written as DNA, the CDR3 is TGTGCCAGCAGTTTAACAGGGGAAGGAGCTTTCTTT. Variable domain in full (rest from reference TRBV7-9 and TRBJ1-1): DTGVSQNPRHKITKRGQNVTFRCDPISEHNRLYWYRQTLGQGPEFLTYFQNEAQLEKSRLLSDRFSAERPKGSFSTLEIQRTEQGDSAMYLCASSLTGEGAFFGQGTRLTVV.

The gene calls are TRBV10-3 and TRBJ2-7; 8 bases line up with TRBD1. V shed 4 bases, J shed 0 bases, and the junction held 2 bases outside the gene matches. The CDR3 consists of 14 residues. Germline V gene sequence: CDR1 ENHRY, CDR2 SYGVKD. The CDR3 loop is CAISAGTGSYEQYF. CDR3 bases: TGTGCCATCAGTGCGGGGACAGGCTCCTACGAGCAGTACTTC.

The V call is TRBV6-5, the J call TRBJ2-1, with D perhaps matching TRBD1 (6 bases). The CDR3 loop spans 14 amino acids. Trimming removed 8 bases at V and 0 bases at J, with 11 bases between. Germline assignment: CDR1 MNHEY and CDR2 SVGAGI. DNA for the CDR3: TGTGCCAGCCTCCCACAGGGCTCCTACAATGAGCAGTTCTTC. Amino acids: CASLPQGSYNEQFF.

The chain employs TRBV5-5 and TRBJ2-7, with TRBD1 matching 10 bases. The junction had 10 bases not matched to a gene; V was cut back by 0 bases and J by 1 base. Germline V gene data show CDR1 as SGHKS and CDR2 as YYEKEE (reference sequence). The CDR3 has 18 amino acids. Here the CDR3 DNA reads TGTGCCAGCAGCTTGGAGGACAGGGGGTTTTCGTGGTCCTACGAGCAGTACTTC. Translated: CASSLEDRGFSWSYEQYF.

CDR3 amino acids: CSAMSGAQYF. CDR3 nucleotide sequence: TGCAGTGCTATGTCGGGGGCCCAGTACTTC. The chain has TRBV20-1 and TRBJ2-5; D possibly corresponds to TRBD2 (6 bases). Trimming took 4 bases from V and 9 from J, leaving 9 bases between them. Germline V gene data show CDR1 as DFQATT and CDR2 as SNEGSKA (reference sequence). This CDR3 region has 10 residues.

The chain combines TRBV18 with TRBJ2-3; D not certain. Germline CDR1 reads KGHSH; CDR2 reads LQKENI. The CDR3 runs 16 residues. The V end was cut by 5 bases, the J end by 6 bases, with 21 bases between. In DNA, the CDR3 is TGTGCCAGCTCATCCAATAATCCCCAAGAGATCGATACGCAGTATTTT. It is translated as CASSSNNPQEIDTQYF.

The genes are TRBV29-1 and TRBJ1-1, with D perhaps matching TRBD1 (5 bases). V was trimmed by 6 bases and J by 0 bases, leaving 17 bases between them. CDR1 and CDR2 from the germline V gene are SQVTM and ANQGSEA. This CDR3 has 15 amino acids. The CDR3 bases are TGCAGCGTCCATGGATTAGGGGTGATGAACACTGAAGCTTTCTTT. The encoded protein is CSVHGLGVMNTEAFF.

This chain joins TRBV11-3 and TRBJ2-3, with 8 nucleotides matching TRBD2. The junction had 13 bases not matched to a gene; V was cut back by 8 bases and J by 6 bases. The CDR3 sequence is 15 residues long. Germline lookup yields CDR1 SGHNT and CDR2 YENEEA. CDR3 loop: CASSLKSGSGDTQYF. The CDR3 coding sequence is TGTGCCAGCTCGTTAAAAAGCGGGAGCGGGGATACGCAGTATTTT.

V is TRBV29-1 and J is TRBJ2-3; the D is unclear. Germline assignment: CDR1 SQVTM and CDR2 ANQGSEA. The CDR3 has 13 amino acids. With 7 bases removed from V and 2 bases from J, the gap between germline ends came to 13 bases. The CDR3 nucleotides read TGCAGCGCCCTCAGGCGCGACACAGATACGCAGTATTTT. As protein: CSALRRDTDTQYF.